One sample yielded the 20 T cell receptor beta chains listed below, sequenced in a study of blood T cell repertoires in COVID-19. Sequenced by immunoSEQ multiplex PCR; TCRdb stores in-frame clones only, minus some. The sample lists about 84,000 clones, over 70% seen once, with 30% to 45% in the top ten. Input material: peripheral blood. The receptors derive from an elderly man with active or convalescent COVID-19.

The chain has TRBV7-5 and TRBJ1-4; the DNA was not used to check the table's D call, TRBD1. TRBV7-5 is a pseudogene. This CDR3 has 17 amino acids. The CDR3 DNA reads as TGTGTCAGAAGCCCAAACCGACAGGGGCTTGATAATGAAAAACTGTTTTTT. It is translated as CVRSPNRQGLDNEKLFF.

V usage is TRBV5-1 and J usage is TRBJ1-2; unclear D gene. Germline V gene sequence: CDR1 SGHRS, CDR2 YFSETQ. CDR3 length: 16 residues. Trimming left V 0 bases short and J 7 bases short, with 19 bases between. The DNA for the CDR3 is TGCGCCAGCAGCTTGGCCGCCGGGAACGATGTGGGTGGCTACACCTTC. The encoded protein is CASSLAAGNDVGGYTF.

The J gene is TRBJ2-1, the V gene TRBV27; TRBD1 might be the D (6 bases). V was pared by 5 bases and J by 3 bases, with 14 bases between. Germline V gene sequence: CDR1 MNHEY, CDR2 SMNVEV (reference sequence). This CDR3 comprises 15 residues. CDR3 DNA sequence: TGTGCCAGCAGTCCTCATGACAGGTTCTACAATGAGCAGTTCTTC. The encoded protein is CASSPHDRFYNEQFF.

The chain is built from TRBV6-1 and TRBJ1-2, with TRBD1 identical over 7 bases. Germline trimming cut 0 bases from V and 2 bases from J; bases unmatched to any gene: 6. This CDR3 is built from 16 residues. CDR1 is MNHNS, CDR2 SASEGT, per germline. The DNA of the CDR3 is TGTGCCAGCAGTGAAGCGCTGAAAGGGGGCAACTATGGCTACACCTTC. Translated: CASSEALKGGNYGYTF.

The CDR3 is CASSVDVGGGGTDTQYF. CDR3 DNA: TGTGCCAGCAGCGTAGATGTAGGGGGCGGGGGCACAGATACGCAGTATTTT. The chain links TRBV9 to TRBJ2-3; perhaps TRBD1 as D (7 bases). Germline V gene sequence: CDR1 SGDLS, CDR2 YYNGEE. With 0 bases removed from V and 1 base from J, the gap between germline ends came to 15 bases. This CDR3 comprises 17 residues.

This clone showed up just once. The chain uses TRBV3-1 (or the pseudogene TRBV3-2) and TRBJ1-6, with D uncertain. V lost 4 bases and J 4 bases, leaving 8 bases between the germline ends. CDR1 is LGHDT, CDR2 YNNKEL, per germline (reference sequence). This CDR3 is built from 14 residues. The CDR3 sequence: CASSPSTYNSPLHF. Here the CDR3 DNA reads TGTGCCAGCAGCCCTAGCACTTATAATTCACCCCTCCACTTT.

J is TRBJ2-1 and V is TRBV14; a weak D match, TRBD2 (6 bases). V lost 0 bases, J lost 7 bases, and 10 bases lay in between. The CDR3 consists of 14 residues. Germline CDR1 is SGHDN and CDR2 is FVKESK. The CDR3 here is CASSQELANNEQFF. In nucleotides, the CDR3 is TGTGCCAGCAGCCAAGAACTAGCCAATAATGAGCAGTTCTTC.

V and J are TRBV23-1 and TRBJ1-2; 7 nucleotides line up with TRBD1. TRBV23-1 is an open reading frame, and its role is uncertain. CDR3 length: 14 amino acids. V lost 6 bases, J lost 4 bases, and 8 bases stayed unmatched. CDR3 protein: CASRSPGQTYGYTF. CDR3 in DNA: TGCGCCAGCAGAAGTCCGGGACAGACCTATGGCTACACCTTC.

CDR3 DNA: TGTGCCAGCGCCACGACCTGGGGCGGCTACACCTTC. This translates into CASATTWGGYTF. V usage is TRBV7-2 and J usage is TRBJ1-2; D may be TRBD1 (5 bases). The V gene lost 8 bases and the J gene lost 8 bases, with 15 bases spanning the gap. The germline V gene has CDR1 SGHTA and CDR2 FQGNSA. The CDR3 totals 12 residues.

This clone occurred once. V and J are TRBV7-3 and TRBJ1-2; possible D gene TRBD1, 6 bases. There are 15 residues in the CDR3. The V end was cut by 2 bases, the J end by 3 bases, with 13 bases between. CDR1 is SGHTA, CDR2 FQGTGA, per germline. As DNA, the CDR3 is TGTGCCAGCAGCTTATCAGGGGCGGAAGACTATGGCTACACCTTC. Protein: CASSLSGAEDYGYTF.

This clone appeared once. This chain connects TRBV5-1 to TRBJ2-1, with 8 bases identical to TRBD2. V lost 1 base and J lost 4; bases outside the gene matches: 4. Germline-derived CDR1 and CDR2 are SGHRS and YFSETQ. CDR3 length: 15 residues. The CDR3 loop is CASSLPGGGYNEQFF. Here the CDR3 DNA reads TGCGCCAGCAGCTTGCCTGGCGGGGGGTACAATGAGCAGTTCTTC.

V and J are TRBV4-1 and TRBJ2-7; D might be TRBD1 (5 bases). Trimming took off 3 bases at V and 2 bases at J, with 11 bases between the two ends. The germline gives CDR1 MGHRA, CDR2 YSYEKL. CDR3 length equals 14 residues. As DNA, the CDR3 is TGCGCCAGCAGCCAGGCTGACAGCGCCTACGAGCAGTACTTC. It specifies CASSQADSAYEQYF.

The gene calls are TRBV6-5 and TRBJ2-7; 8 bases match TRBD2. Trimming took 1 base from V and 0 from J; bases not matched to a gene: 2. In germline, CDR1 is MNHEY, CDR2 SVGAGI. CDR3 length equals 15 residues. The CDR3 coding sequence is TGTGCCAGCAGTTACTTGCGGGGGGACTCCTACGAGCAGTACTTC. Its translation: CASSYLRGDSYEQYF.

The rearrangement joins TRBV20-1 to TRBJ2-1; D possibly corresponds to TRBD2 (6 bases). V lost 3 bases and J 11 bases, leaving 11 bases between the germline ends. The CDR3 spans 11 residues. Germline values: CDR1 DFQATT, CDR2 SNEGSKA (reference sequence). CDR3 nucleotide sequence: TGCAGTGCTAGCCGGGAGCGGCAGCAGTTCTTC. Amino acid sequence: CSASRERQQFF.

The J gene is TRBJ2-3, the V gene TRBV6-6; tentative D call: TRBD2 (5 bases). CDR1 MNHNY and CDR2 SVGAGI come from the germline V gene (reference sequence). The CDR3 totals 15 residues. V was cut by 6 bases and J by 3 bases, with 16 bases left in between. CDR3 DNA sequence: TGTGCCAGCAGACCCCTCACTAGAGGTACAGATACGCAGTATTTT. Its translation is CASRPLTRGTDTQYF.

The chain combines TRBV5-4 with TRBJ2-3, with TRBD2 matching 8 bases. CDR3 size: 16 residues. Germline V gene sequence: CDR1 SGHNT, CDR2 YYREEE (reference sequence). Trimming removed 2 bases from V and 2 bases from J; junction bases left unmatched: 7. CDR3 loop: CASSLLAGTSTDTQYF. The CDR3 DNA follows: TGTGCCAGCAGCTTATTAGCGGGAACTTCCACAGATACGCAGTATTTT. Together with reference TRBV5-4 and TRBJ2-3, the CDR3 gives the full variable domain: ETGVTQSPTHLIKTRGQQVTLRCSSQSGHNTVSWYQQALGQGPQFIFQYYREEENGRGNFPPRFSGLQFPNYSSELNVNALELDDSALYLCASSLLAGTSTDTQYFGPGTRLTVL.

Details on this clone: At one of its ends the junction is not consistent with the germline gene, which may arise from a read error. This chain links TRBV7-3 with TRBJ1-1; D is unclear. This CDR3 is built from 13 residues. Germline-derived CDR1 and CDR2 are SGHTA and FQGTGA. The CDR3 here is CASSLSVNSEAFF. CDR3 nucleotide sequence: TGTGCCAGCAGCTTAAGTGTGAACTCTGAAGCTTTCTTT.

This rearrangement joins TRBV7-8 to TRBJ1-2; a possible D gene is TRBD1 (6 bases). The CDR3 length is 14 residues. The ends were cut back, 3 bases at V and 4 bases at J, with 12 bases in the middle. CDR1 is SGHVS, CDR2 FQNEAQ, per germline. CDR3 DNA sequence: TGTGCCAGCAGCTTTAGGGGGGGAACCTATGGCTACACCTTC. It translates to CASSFRGGTYGYTF. The entire variable domain, with the rest obtained from reference TRBV7-8 and TRBJ1-2, is as follows: GAGVSQSPRYKVAKRGQDVALRCDPISGHVSLFWYQQALGQGPEFLTYFQNEAQLDKSGLPSDRFFAERPEGSVSTLKIQRTQQEDSAVYLCASSFRGGTYGYTFGSGTRLTVV.

V usage is TRBV14 and J usage is TRBJ1-1; 8 nucleotides line up with TRBD1. Germline CDR1 SGHDN, CDR2 FVKESK. Germline trimming cut 6 bases from V and 1 base from J; bases unmatched to any gene: 7. CDR3 length equals 15 residues. CDR3 DNA: TGTGCCAGCAGTCACACCGGACAGGGGAACACTGAAGCTTTCTTT. As protein: CASSHTGQGNTEAFF.

The chain is built from TRBV28 and TRBJ1-4; no firm D call. The CDR3 sequence is 15 residues long. V shed 2 bases and J shed 5 bases, with 12 bases lying between them. Per germline, CDR1 MDHEN and CDR2 SYDVKM. This chain's CDR3 is CASSLTDTGNEKLFF. DNA for the CDR3: TGTGCCAGCAGTTTAACAGACACGGGAAATGAAAAACTGTTTTTT.